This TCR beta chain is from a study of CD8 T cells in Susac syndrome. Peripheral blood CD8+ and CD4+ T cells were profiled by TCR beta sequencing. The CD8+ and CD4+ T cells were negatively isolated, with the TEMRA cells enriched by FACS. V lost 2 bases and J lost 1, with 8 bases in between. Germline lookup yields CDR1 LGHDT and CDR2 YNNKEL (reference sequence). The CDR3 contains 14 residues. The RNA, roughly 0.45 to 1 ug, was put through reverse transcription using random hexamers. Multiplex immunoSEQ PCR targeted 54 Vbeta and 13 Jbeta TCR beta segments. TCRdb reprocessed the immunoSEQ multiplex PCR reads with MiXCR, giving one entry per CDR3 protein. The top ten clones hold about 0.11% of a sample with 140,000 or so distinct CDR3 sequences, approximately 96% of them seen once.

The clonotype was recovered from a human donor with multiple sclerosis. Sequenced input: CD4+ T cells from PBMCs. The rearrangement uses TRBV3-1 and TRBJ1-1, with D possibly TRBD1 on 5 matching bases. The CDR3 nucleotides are TGTGCCAGCAGCCAAAGACAGCCGAACACTGAAGCTTTCTTT. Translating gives CASSQRQPNTEAFF.